The next 12 T cell receptor beta chains were all read from a single sample in a study of shared clonotypes between healthy human individuals. TCRdb keeps only in-frame clones here, not all; method: immunoSEQ multiplex PCR. Seen here are about 2.4 million clones, around 90% observed once, and the top ten hold roughly 0.14%. The sequencing sample was made of naive CD4+ T cells sorted from blood. Regarding subset: CD45RA+ positively selected. Source of these receptors: a man aged 18-30 years in good health.

The J gene is TRBJ2-7, the V gene TRBV19, with unresolved D. The germline CDR1 and CDR2 sequences are LNHDA and SQIVND (reference sequence). The CDR3 length is 19 residues. V shed 2 bases and J shed 0 bases, with 23 bases lying between them. CDR3 loop: CASSIYLPQPRRSSYEQYF. CDR3 DNA sequence: TGTGCCAGTAGTATATACCTACCCCAACCAAGGCGGTCCTCCTACGAGCAGTACTTC.

The chain couples TRBV7-6 to TRBJ2-1, with D perhaps being TRBD1 or TRBD2 (6 bases each). The CDR3 is made up of 14 amino acids. V lost 3 bases, J lost 3 bases, and 9 bases lay in between. Germline CDR1 and CDR2: SGHVS and FNYEAQ. CDR3 in amino acids: CASSLGGLYNEQFF. The CDR3 region has the DNA TGTGCCAGCAGCTTGGGGGGCCTCTACAATGAGCAGTTCTTC.

As concerns this clone: It is unclear where the CDR3 begins or ends on the DNA, so no DNA is shown, and the CDR3 is as TCRdb lists it. V and J are TRBV21-1 and TRBJ2-6; the tabulated D call, TRBD1, remains unverified against the DNA. TRBV21-1 is listed as a pseudogene. With termini counted, the CDR3 has 19 amino acids. CDR3: CASSKERTGVGSGANVLTF.

The sample holds one count of this clone. The sample contains more than one DNA sequence encoding this CDR3. The chain uses TRBV7-3 and TRBJ1-6; 9 positions agree with TRBD1. V lost 4 bases and J lost 7; bases outside the gene matches: 2. Per the germline V gene, CDR1 is SGHTA and CDR2 is FQGTGA. The CDR3 is 14 amino acids. Written as DNA, the CDR3 is TGTGCCAGCAGCTCCGGACAGGGGAATTCACCCCTCCACTTT. Translation: CASSSGQGNSPLHF.

The chain's CDR3 is CASRFTDTQYF. The CDR3 region has the DNA TGTGCCAGCAGGTTCACAGATACGCAGTATTTT. The chain joins TRBV25-1 to TRBJ2-3; no definite D call. This CDR3 has 11 residues. CDR1 MGHDK and CDR2 SYGVNS come from the germline V gene. The germline V and J ends were trimmed by 6 bases and 2 bases, with 3 bases remaining between them.

This chain joins TRBV5-1 and TRBJ2-7; D perhaps matches TRBD1 (5 bases). V shed 0 bases and J shed 5 bases, with 12 bases lying between them. The V gene's germline CDR1 is SGHRS and CDR2 YFSETQ. The CDR3 totals 14 residues. The chain's CDR3 is CASSLVGLKDEQYF. CDR3 bases: TGCGCCAGCAGCTTGGTGGGGCTCAAGGACGAGCAGTACTTC.

The chain joins TRBV5-4 to TRBJ1-6, with D uncertain. Germline CDR1 and CDR2: SGHNT and YYREEE (reference sequence). V gave up 0 bases and J gave up 8 bases, with 12 bases separating them. CDR3 length: 15 amino acids. CDR3 DNA: TGTGCCAGCAGCTTGGACAGTAGGAGGGATTCACCCCTCCACTTT. Its protein product is CASSLDSRRDSPLHF. Supplemented by reference TRBV5-4 and TRBJ1-6, the full variable domain reads ETGVTQSPTHLIKTRGQQVTLRCSSQSGHNTVSWYQQALGQGPQFIFQYYREEENGRGNFPPRFSGLQFPNYSSELNVNALELDDSALYLCASSLDSRRDSPLHFGNGTRLTVT.

The chain is built from TRBV14 and TRBJ2-5; TRBD1 matches 7 bases. CDR1 and CDR2 from the germline V gene are SGHDN and FVKESK. J gave up 3 bases and V 1 base, and 5 bases lay outside the gene matches. The CDR3 consists of 15 residues. As DNA, the CDR3 is TGTGCCAGCAGCCAAGCTCACAGGGGAAAAGAGACCCAGTACTTC. Translated: CASSQAHRGKETQYF.

This sequence joins TRBV11-2 and TRBJ2-5; 7 bases are a match to TRBD2. The germline V gene encodes CDR1 SGHAT and CDR2 FQNNGV. After removal of 5 bases from V and 0 bases from J, the junction contained 6 bases not matched to a gene. CDR3 length: 15 amino acids. Here the CDR3 reads CASSAGTTYQETQYF. Written as DNA, the CDR3 is TGTGCCAGCAGCGCCGGGACTACGTACCAAGAGACCCAGTACTTC.

The rearrangement uses TRBV10-3 and TRBJ1-2; TRBD1 matches 7 bases. Germline V gives CDR1 ENHRY, CDR2 SYGVKD. The CDR3 runs 13 residues. V lost 10 bases to trimming and J lost 1 base; unmatched junction nucleotides: 6. The CDR3 reads CANGQDLNYGYTF. CDR3 coding DNA: TGTGCCAACGGACAGGACCTTAACTATGGCTACACCTTC.

Only one count was recorded for this clone. The chain couples TRBV4-3 to TRBJ2-1; possible D gene TRBD1, 5 bases. Trimming pared 0 bases from V and 6 bases from J, leaving 18 bases between. Per the germline V gene, CDR1 is LGHNA and CDR2 is YSLEER. This CDR3 is 17 amino acids long. CDR3 loop: CASSQEWNRLTSNEQFF. The CDR3 DNA reads as TGCGCCAGCAGCCAAGAATGGAACAGGTTGACCTCCAATGAGCAGTTCTTC.

This clone was detected once. The V call is TRBV5-1, the J call TRBJ2-7, with D perhaps assigned TRBD1 or TRBD2 (6 bases each). The CDR3 has 15 residues. The germline V gene encodes CDR1 SGHRS and CDR2 YFSETQ. Trimming pared 0 bases from V and 3 bases from J, leaving 13 bases between. The CDR3 region is CASSLAAGEDYEQYF. The CDR3 DNA sequence: TGCGCCAGCAGCTTGGCCGCAGGGGAGGACTACGAGCAGTACTTC.